Listed here are 3 T cell receptor beta chains from one sample, sequenced in a study of prognosis after radiotherapy for stage I lung cancer. The study amplified the TCR beta CDR3 region from genomic DNA. This amplification was carried out by two rounds of multiplex PCR. Round one of PCR was performed, and it used primers specific to each TRBV and TRBJ gene. MiXCR, run by TCRdb on the multiplex PCR reads, gives a single entry per CDR3 protein. The sample has approximately 30,000 distinct CDR3 sequences, less than 40% seen once. Sequencing was performed on PBMCs, taken before or after stereotactic body radiation therapy (not recorded which). The source of these receptors is a donor aged 50 or older with non-small cell lung cancer.

This clonotype was counted ten times or more. The genes are TRBV9 and TRBJ2-3, with TRBD1 identical over 7 bases. The V and J ends lost 4 bases and 0 bases, in that order; junction bases with no gene match: 5. CDR1 is SGDLS, CDR2 YYNGEE, per germline. This CDR3 is built from 15 residues. The CDR3 loop is CASSLRTGSTDTQYF. Written as DNA, the CDR3 is TGTGCCAGCAGCTTAAGGACAGGCAGCACAGATACGCAGTATTTT. Full variable domain (missing parts from reference TRBV9 and TRBJ2-3): DSGVTQTPKHLITATGQRVTLRCSPRSGDLSVYWYQQSLDQGLQFLIQYYNGEERAKGNILERFSAQQFPDLHSELNLSSLELGDSALYFCASSLRTGSTDTQYFGPGTRLTVL.

The chain employs TRBV20-1 and TRBJ2-7, with 7 nucleotides matching TRBD1. The CDR3 contains 15 residues. V lost 2 bases to trimming and J lost 0 bases; unmatched junction nucleotides: 7. The germline gives CDR1 DFQATT, CDR2 SNEGSKA (reference sequence). CDR3 DNA sequence: TGCAGTGCTAGACACACGGGACAGTTCTCCTACGAGCAGTACTTC. Residues: CSARHTGQFSYEQYF.

Details on this clonotype: A read error is the likely source, as a far larger clone sits one nucleotide away. No conserved phenylalanine or tryptophan is present at the end of the CDR3, so a read error is the likely explanation. The rearrangement links TRBV6-4 to TRBJ2-7, with TRBD1 matching over 10 bases. This CDR3 is 14 amino acids long. V dropped 5 bases and J dropped 2; count of bases not matched to a gene: 3. The germline V gene encodes CDR1 MRHNA and CDR2 SNTAGT. CDR3 nucleotide sequence: TGTGCCAGCAGTCCGGGACAGGGGACCTACGAGCAGTACTTA. Amino acid sequence: CASSPGQGTYEQYL.